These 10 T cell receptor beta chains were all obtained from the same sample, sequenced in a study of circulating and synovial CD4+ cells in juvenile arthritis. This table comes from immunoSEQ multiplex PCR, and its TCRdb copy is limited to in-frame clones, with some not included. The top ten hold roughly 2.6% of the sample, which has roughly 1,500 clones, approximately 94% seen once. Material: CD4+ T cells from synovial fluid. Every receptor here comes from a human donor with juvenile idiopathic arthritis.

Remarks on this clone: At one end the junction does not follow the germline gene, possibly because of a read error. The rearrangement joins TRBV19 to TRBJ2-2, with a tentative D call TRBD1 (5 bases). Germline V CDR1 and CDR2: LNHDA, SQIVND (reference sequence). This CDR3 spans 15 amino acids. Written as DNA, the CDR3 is TGTGCCGGTAGTATGGGCAGGGTGGGCACCGGGGAGCTGTTTTTT. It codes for CAGSMGRVGTGELFF.

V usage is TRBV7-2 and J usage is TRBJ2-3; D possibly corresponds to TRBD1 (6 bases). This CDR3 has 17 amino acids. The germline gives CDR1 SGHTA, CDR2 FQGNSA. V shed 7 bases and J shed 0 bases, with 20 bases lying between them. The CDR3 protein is CASIPPRGSRSTDTQYF. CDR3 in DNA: TGTGCCAGCATCCCTCCTAGGGGGAGCCGTAGCACAGATACGCAGTATTTT.

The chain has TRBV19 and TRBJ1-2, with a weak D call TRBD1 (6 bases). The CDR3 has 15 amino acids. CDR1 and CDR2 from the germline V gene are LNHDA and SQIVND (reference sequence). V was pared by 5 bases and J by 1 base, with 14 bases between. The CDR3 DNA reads TGTGCCAGTAGTCCAGGGACACTAGTTAACTATGGCTACACCTTC. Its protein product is CASSPGTLVNYGYTF.

CDR3 amino acids: CASSEARGLAEAFF. CDR3 DNA sequence: TGTGCCAGCAGTGAAGCTCGGGGACTCGCTGAAGCTTTCTTT. This chain joins TRBV6-1 and TRBJ1-1, with D possibly being TRBD1 (5 bases). The CDR3 runs 14 residues. Trimming pared 0 bases from V and 6 bases from J, leaving 11 bases between. Germline assignment: CDR1 MNHNS and CDR2 SASEGT.

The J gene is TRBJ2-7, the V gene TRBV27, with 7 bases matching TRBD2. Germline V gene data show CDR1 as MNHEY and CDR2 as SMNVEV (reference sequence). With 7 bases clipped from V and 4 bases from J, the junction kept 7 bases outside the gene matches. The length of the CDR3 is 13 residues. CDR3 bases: TGTGCCAGCAAGAGAAGAGCGGGATACGAGCAGTACTTC. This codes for CASKRRAGYEQYF.

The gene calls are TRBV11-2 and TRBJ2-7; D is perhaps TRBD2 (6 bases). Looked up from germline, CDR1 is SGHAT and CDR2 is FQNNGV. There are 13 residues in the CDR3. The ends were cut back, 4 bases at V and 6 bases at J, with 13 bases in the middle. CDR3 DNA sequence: TGTGCCAGCAGCTCGTCTAGCGCAGTCGAGCAGTACTTC. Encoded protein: CASSSSSAVEQYF.

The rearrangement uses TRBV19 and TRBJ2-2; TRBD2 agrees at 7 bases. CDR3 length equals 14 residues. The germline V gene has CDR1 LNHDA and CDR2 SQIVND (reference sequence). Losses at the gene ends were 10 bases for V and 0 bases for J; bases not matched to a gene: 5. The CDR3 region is CATLGLANTGELFF. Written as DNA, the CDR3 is TGTGCCACTTTAGGACTAGCGAACACCGGGGAGCTGTTTTTT.

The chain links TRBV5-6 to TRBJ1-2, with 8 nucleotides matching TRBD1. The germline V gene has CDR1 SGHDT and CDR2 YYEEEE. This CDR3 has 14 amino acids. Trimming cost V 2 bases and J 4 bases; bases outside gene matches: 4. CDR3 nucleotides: TGTGCCAGCAGCTTCCCAGGGGGCAGCTATGGCTACACCTTC. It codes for CASSFPGGSYGYTF.

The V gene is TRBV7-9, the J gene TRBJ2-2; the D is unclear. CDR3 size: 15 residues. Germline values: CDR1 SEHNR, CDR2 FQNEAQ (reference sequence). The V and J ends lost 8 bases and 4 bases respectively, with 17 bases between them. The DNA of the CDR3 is TGTGCCAGCCTCTCCCCCCTCGGGTTCACCGGGGAGCTGTTTTTT. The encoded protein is CASLSPLGFTGELFF.

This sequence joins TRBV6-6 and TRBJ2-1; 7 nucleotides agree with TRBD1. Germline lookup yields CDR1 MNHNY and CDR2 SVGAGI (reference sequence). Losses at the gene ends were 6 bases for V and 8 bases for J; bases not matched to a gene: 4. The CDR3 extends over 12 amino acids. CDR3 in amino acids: CASRGGRDEQFF. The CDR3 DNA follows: TGTGCCAGCAGAGGGGGCAGGGATGAGCAGTTCTTC.